This record concerns one T cell receptor beta chain sequence. Its antigen is still unknown. The entry originates in a study of chemoradiotherapy in HPV16-positive cancers. Whole-study context: Candidate HPV-specific T-cell clones and common TCR motifs came from functional assays in a couple of HPV16-positive patients. Study-wide results and limits: Better recurrence-free survival went with HPV-responsive T-cell expansion in HPV16-positive patients. Candidate HPV-specific clones and E7-related TCR motifs grew in tumor during treatment.

This table comes from immunoSEQ multiplex PCR, and its TCRdb copy is limited to in-frame clones, with some not included. The sample lists under 10,000 clones; less than 80% were seen once. Germline CDR1 MNHNY, CDR2 SVGAGI (reference sequence). V dropped 4 bases and J dropped 0; count of bases not matched to a gene: 2. The CDR3 consists of 16 residues. The V and J genes are TRBV6-6 and TRBJ2-2, with 10 bases that match TRBD1. This TCR derives from a human donor with HPV-associated anogenital cancer. Sampling was performed from a patient who underwent chemoradiotherapy. Here the CDR3 DNA reads TGTGCCAGCAGTTGGACAGGGGGTCCGAACACCGGGGAGCTGTTTTTT. Its protein is CASSWTGGPNTGELFF.